A selection of T cell receptor beta chains follows, all from one sample in a study of cytomegalovirus exposure and HLA in healthy donors. The method was immunoSEQ multiplex PCR; TCRdb's version includes in-frame clones alone and lacks a portion of them. The sample shows 33,000 or so clones, around 77% of them seen only once. The sequenced sample consisted of PBMCs. These receptors all come from a woman aged 30 to 39 in good health and CMV-seropositive. Each CDR3 is given without its conserved first and last residue. Rows may omit the clone size; those that give it use once, few, many or a size class.

len	j_gene	v_gene	abundance	CDR3aa
12	TRBJ2-1	TRBV28	once	ASSLGIEYNEQF
13	TRBJ2-7	TRBV11-2	-	ASSLDGGPSYEQY
12	TRBJ1-6	TRBV30	-	AWSPDSWNSPLH
11	TRBJ2-7	TRBV30	-	AWSGPSPSEQY
12	TRBJ1-1	TRBV28	-	ASSLGQDNTEAF
14	TRBJ1-4	TRBV18	once	ARSPPGLGRNEKLF
13	TRBJ2-5	TRBV5-4	-	ASSRGQGHGETQY
12	TRBJ2-7	TRBV12-5	-	ASGWRTGRGEQY
12	TRBJ2-1	TRBV7-9	-	ASSLAGGPNEQF
14	TRBJ1-6	TRBV7-9	-	ASSSSGTGGWSPLH
14	TRBJ2-1	TRBV28	-	ASSLGSGAPDNEQF
11	TRBJ2-5	TRBV6-1	-	ASTGGLLETQY
12	TRBJ1-2	TRBV18	-	ASSPPAGTDGYT
13	TRBJ1-1	TRBV30	once	AWSTQTGGSTEAF
15	TRBJ2-3	TRBV15	-	ATSRGQGPSSTDTQY
16	TRBJ2-1	TRBV7-9	-	ASSLGFGNREVYNEQF
13	TRBJ1-2	TRBV6-5	-	ASSKTGGHNYGYT
13	TRBJ1-5	TRBV29-1	-	SPHQTGFSNQPQH
14	TRBJ2-3	TRBV7-9	-	ASSLARDRATDTQY
14	TRBJ2-2	TRBV5-4	-	ASSLESGTPTGELF
15	TRBJ1-4	TRBV19	-	ASSIGRPTATNEKLF
9	TRBJ1-4	TRBV20-1	few	SATIRGKLF
15	TRBJ2-3	TRBV7-2	few	ASSLVFGRERTDTQY
15	TRBJ1-5	TRBV19	-	ASTLFADRGLHQPQH
9	TRBJ1-1	TRBV19	-	ASSAGGEAF
13	TRBJ2-7	TRBV7-9	-	SSSRFSGASYEQY
14	TRBJ2-6	TRBV6-1	once	ASSEPGGAGANVLT
14	TRBJ2-1	TRBV6-4	-	ASSDEAGGPTNEQF